This TCR beta chain was identified during a study of T-cell memory formation after mild COVID-19. Study summary: Most TCR clusters belonged to a single donor. Broader study findings: CD4+ bias marked clones expanding day 15 to 37, unlike balanced contracting clones.

This clonotype was seen only a few times. Its target is not known. Sample barcodes and UMIs were carried by the TCR alpha and TCR beta cDNA libraries that 5'RACE generated with constant-segment primers. TCRdb re-analysed the 5' RACE reads in MiXCR, keeping a single row per CDR3 protein. The sample yields fewer than 300,000 distinct CDR3 sequences, over 15% seen once. Germline trimming cut 4 bases from V and 5 bases from J; bases unmatched to any gene: 8. CDR3 length equals 15 residues. In germline, CDR1 is MDHEN, CDR2 SYDVKM. V is TRBV28 and J is TRBJ2-3, with 8 bases identical to TRBD2. The sequencing sample was made of PBMCs or a T cell subset sorted from them (not recorded which). The sequence was obtained from a young man who had mild COVID-19 (a few samples of this study predate the infection). Cell type and time point are not known. CDR3 bases: TGTGCCAGCAGTTGGGGCGGGGGGCTTGGAGATACGCAGTATTTT. Translating it yields CASSWGGGLGDTQYF.